The 17 T cell receptor beta chains listed next were all sequenced from one sample in a study of CD8 T cells in ankylosing spondylitis. Study-level findings and limits: Apparently characteristic of ankylosing spondylitis blood was a TCR beta motif (fewer than ten highly homologous variants).

TCRdb re-called the 5' RACE reads through MiXCR, storing one row per CDR3 protein. The top ten clones hold 11% to 15% of a sample with 200,000 to 250,000 distinct CDR3 sequences, 7% to 8% of them seen once. These receptors are not linked to any known antigen. Material: blood, either unsorted or a sorted T cell fraction (not recorded which). These receptors came from a male donor with ankylosing spondylitis.

At least ten counts were recorded for this clonotype. The chain combines TRBV12-3 or TRBV12-4 with TRBJ1-4; tentatively, D is TRBD1 (6 bases). Trimming pared 7 bases from V and 3 bases from J, leaving 12 bases between. The CDR3 contains 14 residues. CDR3 sequence (DNA): TGTGCCAGCACCTGGGGGGGCTCTAATGAAAAACTGTTTTTT. Its protein is CASTWGGSNEKLFF.

This clonotype was recorded many times. Here the CDR3 reads CASSLEGRGADTQYF. CDR3 nucleotides: TGTGCCAGCAGCTTAGAGGGCAGGGGGGCAGATACGCAGTATTTT. The V and J genes are TRBV7-2 and TRBJ2-3, with D possibly matching TRBD1 (7 bases). The CDR3 has 15 residues. Germline CDR1 is SGHTA and CDR2 is FQGNSA. Trimming stripped 1 base from V and 4 bases from J, with 12 bases between.

The sample holds many counts of this clonotype. The V call is TRBV15, the J call TRBJ2-7; the D gene could be TRBD1 or TRBD2 (5 bases each). The CDR3 has 15 amino acids. Germline assignment: CDR1 LNHNV and CDR2 YYDKDF (reference sequence). With 0 bases removed from V and 3 bases from J, the gap between germline ends came to 12 bases. Here the CDR3 reads CATSRERGRIYEQYF. The CDR3 nucleotides read TGTGCCACCAGCAGAGAAAGGGGACGGATCTACGAGCAGTACTTC.

The chain combines TRBV25-1 with TRBJ1-2, with 7 nucleotides matching TRBD1. The V segment lost 3 bases and the J segment 4 bases; nucleotides outside the gene matches: 5. The germline V gene has CDR1 MGHDK and CDR2 SYGVNS. The CDR3 has 14 amino acids. CDR3 in amino acids: CASSEGTAFYGYTF. The CDR3 DNA sequence: TGTGCCAGCAGTGAGGGGACAGCGTTCTATGGCTACACCTTC.

At least ten counts were recorded for this clonotype. This rearrangement joins TRBV9 to TRBJ2-1, with 8 positions matching TRBD1. Germline trimming cut 0 bases from V and 3 bases from J; bases unmatched to any gene: 5. Germline CDR1 and CDR2: SGDLS and YYNGEE. The CDR3 has 16 amino acids. Written as DNA, the CDR3 is TGTGCCAGCAGCGTAGAAGAACAGGGGGTCTACAATGAGCAGTTCTTC. As protein: CASSVEEQGVYNEQFF. The complete variable domain, with remaining parts taken from reference TRBV9 and TRBJ2-1, reads DSGVTQTPKHLITATGQRVTLRCSPRSGDLSVYWYQQSLDQGLQFLIQYYNGEERAKGNILERFSAQQFPDLHSELNLSSLELGDSALYFCASSVEEQGVYNEQFFGPGTRLTVL.

This clonotype has ten or more counts. The chain carries TRBV24-1 and TRBJ2-3; D is undetermined. Germline V lookup: CDR1 KGHDR, CDR2 SFDVKD. The CDR3 length is 14 residues. With 7 bases removed from V and 4 bases from J, the gap between germline ends came to 14 bases. The CDR3 region has the DNA TGTGCCACCAGGTCCTCAAGAGTCCCAGATACGCAGTATTTT. This translates into CATRSSRVPDTQYF.

This clonotype was detected many times. The rearrangement joins TRBV11-1 to TRBJ1-1; D is perhaps TRBD1 (5 bases). CDR3 size: 19 residues. Per germline, CDR1 SGHAT and CDR2 FQDESV (reference sequence). V lost 4 bases, J lost 1 base, and 25 bases lay in between. The CDR3 loop reads CASSSTNPVRDGQNTEAFF. CDR3 in DNA: TGTGCCAGCAGCTCTACCAACCCCGTCCGGGACGGACAGAACACTGAAGCTTTCTTT.

This chain uses TRBV6-2 or TRBV6-3 with TRBJ2-1; perhaps TRBD2 as D (6 bases). The germline V and J ends were trimmed by 5 bases and 1 base, with 18 bases remaining between them. CDR1 is MNHEY, CDR2 SVGEGT, per germline. This CDR3 region has 17 residues. The CDR3: CASSSLLGGKSYNEQFF. The DNA of the CDR3 is TGTGCCAGCAGTAGTCTACTAGGCGGGAAATCCTACAATGAGCAGTTCTTC.

This clonotype was counted at least ten times. V gene TRBV7-9 combines with J gene TRBJ1-1; D gene unclear. The V gene's germline CDR1 is SEHNR and CDR2 FQNEAQ (reference sequence). CDR3 size: 13 residues. Trimming took off 1 base at V and 0 bases at J, with 3 bases between the two ends. This chain's CDR3 is CASSLVVNTEAFF. CDR3 in DNA: TGTGCCAGCAGCTTAGTAGTGAACACTGAAGCTTTCTTT. Full variable domain (missing parts from reference TRBV7-9 and TRBJ1-1): DTGVSQNPRHKITKRGQNVTFRCDPISEHNRLYWYRQTLGQGPEFLTYFQNEAQLEKSRLLSDRFSAERPKGSFSTLEIQRTEQGDSAMYLCASSLVVNTEAFFGQGTRLTVV.

This clonotype was counted at least ten times. The chain combines TRBV6-1 with TRBJ1-1, with D tentatively TRBD1 (6 bases). Germline-derived CDR1 and CDR2 are MNHNS and SASEGT. CDR3 length: 13 amino acids. Trimming shortened V by 7 bases and J by 6 bases, and 15 bases separated the two germline ends. CDR3 coding DNA: TGTGCCAGCACTCCGGGGGCAGACCCTGAAGCTTTCTTT. Translated, it gives CASTPGADPEAFF.

This clonotype has ten or more counts. V is TRBV5-1 and J is TRBJ2-3; either TRBD1 or TRBD2 may fit D (6 bases each). V dropped 0 bases and J dropped 5 bases, with 10 bases sitting between them. Germline CDR1 is SGHRS and CDR2 is YFSETQ. There are 14 residues in the CDR3. The CDR3 DNA reads as TGCGCCAGCAGCTTGGACAGGGAGGAAGATACGCAGTATTTT. It specifies CASSLDREEDTQYF.

In its sample, this clonotype was seen many times. The rearrangement uses TRBV27 and TRBJ2-7; TRBD1 matches at 11 bases. V was pared by 6 bases and J by 0 bases, with 4 bases of the junction left unmatched. Germline V gives CDR1 MNHEY, CDR2 SMNVEV (reference sequence). The CDR3 is 15 amino acids. This CDR3 is CASRFGQGASYEQYF. The CDR3 nucleotides read TGTGCCAGCAGATTCGGACAGGGGGCCTCCTACGAGCAGTACTTC.

This clonotype was detected ten times or more. This chain connects TRBV12-3 or TRBV12-4 to TRBJ1-1, with TRBD1 as a possible D gene (6 bases). Trimming stripped 3 bases from V and 4 bases from J, with 12 bases between. The CDR3 is 14 residues long. The CDR3 region is CASSFLGGGTEAFF. As DNA, the CDR3 is TGTGCCAGCAGTTTCCTAGGGGGTGGCACTGAAGCTTTCTTT.

This clonotype was counted a few times. This chain joins TRBV25-1 and TRBJ2-2; the D is unclear. V was trimmed by 3 bases and J by 5 bases, leaving 4 bases between them. This CDR3 spans 12 amino acids. Looked up from germline, CDR1 is MGHDK and CDR2 is SYGVNS. The CDR3 reads CASSELTGELFF. The CDR3 DNA reads TGTGCCAGCAGTGAGCTAACCGGGGAGCTGTTTTTT.

At least ten counts were recorded for this clonotype. The chain is built from TRBV27 and TRBJ1-1; D call uncertain. Germline V gives CDR1 MNHEY, CDR2 SMNVEV (reference sequence). The CDR3 covers 13 residues. V lost 3 bases, J lost 12 bases, and 17 bases lay in between. The CDR3 spells CASSFGRDTESFF. In DNA form, the CDR3 reads TGTGCCAGCAGTTTTGGCAGAGACACTGAGTCTTTCTTT.

The chain is built from TRBV12-3 or TRBV12-4 and TRBJ1-1, with a tentative D call TRBD1 (5 bases). The V end lost 1 base, the J end lost 11 bases, and 17 bases lay between the germline ends. The CDR3 length is 14 residues. The CDR3 loop is CASSLEIRGNGAFF. DNA of the CDR3: TGTGCCAGCAGTTTAGAGATACGGGGGAACGGGGCTTTCTTT.

This clonotype was detected many times. The chain combines TRBV12-5 with TRBJ2-1; D is undetermined. V was pared by 6 bases and J by 9 bases, with 12 bases between. The CDR3 runs 12 residues. Germline V gene data show CDR1 as LGHNT and CDR2 as FRNRAP. The CDR3 protein is CASGKLVGEQFF. The CDR3 DNA follows: TGTGCTAGTGGCAAGTTGGTGGGTGAGCAGTTCTTC.